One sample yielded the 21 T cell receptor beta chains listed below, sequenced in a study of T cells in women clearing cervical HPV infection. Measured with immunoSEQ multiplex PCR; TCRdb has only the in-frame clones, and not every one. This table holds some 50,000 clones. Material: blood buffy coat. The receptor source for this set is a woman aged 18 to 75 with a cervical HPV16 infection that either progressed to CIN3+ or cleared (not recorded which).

The sequenced CDR3 bases are TGTGCCAGTAGTATTTCAACTCCCGGGACTAGCGGCGGTACAGATACC. Translation: CASSISTPGTSGGTDT. In full, the CDR3 reads CASSISTPGTSGGTDTYTF. V and J are TRBV19 and TRBJ1-2, with D perhaps TRBD1 (5 bases). The observed sequence ends 3 residues before the CDR3 terminus, with the missing tail filled in from the germline J gene. The CDR3 spans 19 residues. Germline values: CDR1 LNHDA, CDR2 SQIVND (reference sequence).

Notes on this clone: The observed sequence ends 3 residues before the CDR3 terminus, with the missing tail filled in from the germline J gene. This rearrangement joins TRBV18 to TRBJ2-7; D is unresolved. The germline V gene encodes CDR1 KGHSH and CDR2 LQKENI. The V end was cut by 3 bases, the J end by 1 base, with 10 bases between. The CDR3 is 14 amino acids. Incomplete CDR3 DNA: TGTGCCAGCTCACCCACAAGGCCTTCCTACGAG. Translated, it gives CASSPTRPSYE. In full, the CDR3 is CASSPTRPSYEQYF.

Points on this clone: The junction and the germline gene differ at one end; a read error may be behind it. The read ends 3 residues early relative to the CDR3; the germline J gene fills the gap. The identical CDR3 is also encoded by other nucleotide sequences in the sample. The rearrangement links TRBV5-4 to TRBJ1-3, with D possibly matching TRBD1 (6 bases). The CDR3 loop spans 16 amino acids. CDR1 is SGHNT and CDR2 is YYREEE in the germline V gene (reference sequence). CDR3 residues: CASSLWGPNSGNTIYF. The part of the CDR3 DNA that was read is TGTGCCAGCAGCTTGTGGGGGCCAAACTCTGGAAACACT.

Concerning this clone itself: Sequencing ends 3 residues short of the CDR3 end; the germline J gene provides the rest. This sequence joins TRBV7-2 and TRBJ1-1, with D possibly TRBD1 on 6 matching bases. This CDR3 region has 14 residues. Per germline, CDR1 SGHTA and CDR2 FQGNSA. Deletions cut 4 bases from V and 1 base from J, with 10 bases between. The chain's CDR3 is CASSWGHQNTEAFF. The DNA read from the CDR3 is TGTGCCAGCAGCTGGGGACACCAGAACACTGAA.

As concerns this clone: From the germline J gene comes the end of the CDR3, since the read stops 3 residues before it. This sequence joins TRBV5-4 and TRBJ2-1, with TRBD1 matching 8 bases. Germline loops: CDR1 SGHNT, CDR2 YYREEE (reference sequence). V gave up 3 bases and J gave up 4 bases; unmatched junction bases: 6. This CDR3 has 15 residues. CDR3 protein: CASSSKTGGYNEQFF. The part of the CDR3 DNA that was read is TGTGCCAGCAGCTCGAAAACAGGGGGATACAATGAG.

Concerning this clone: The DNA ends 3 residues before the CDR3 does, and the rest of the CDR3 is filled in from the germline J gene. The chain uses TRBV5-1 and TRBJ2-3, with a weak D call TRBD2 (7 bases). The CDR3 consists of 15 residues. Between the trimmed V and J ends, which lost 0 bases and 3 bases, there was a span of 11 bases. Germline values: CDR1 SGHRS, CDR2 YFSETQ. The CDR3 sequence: CASSLGGGLTDTQYF. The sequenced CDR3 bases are TGCGCCAGCAGCTTGGGGGGGGGCCTGACAGATACG.

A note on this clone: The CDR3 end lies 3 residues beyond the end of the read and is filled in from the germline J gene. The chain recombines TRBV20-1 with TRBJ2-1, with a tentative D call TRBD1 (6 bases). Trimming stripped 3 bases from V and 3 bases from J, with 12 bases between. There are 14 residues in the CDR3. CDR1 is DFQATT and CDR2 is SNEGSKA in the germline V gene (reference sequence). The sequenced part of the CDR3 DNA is TGCAGTGCTAGGGACAGCGCCCACTACAATGAG. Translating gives CSARDSAHYNE. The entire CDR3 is CSARDSAHYNEQFF.

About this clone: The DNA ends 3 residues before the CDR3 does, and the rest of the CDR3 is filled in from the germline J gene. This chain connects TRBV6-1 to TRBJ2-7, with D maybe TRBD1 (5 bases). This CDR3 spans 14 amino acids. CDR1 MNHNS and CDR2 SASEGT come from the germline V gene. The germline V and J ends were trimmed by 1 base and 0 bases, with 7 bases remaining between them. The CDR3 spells CASSEGGGSYEQYF. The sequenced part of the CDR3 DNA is TGTGCCAGCAGTGAAGGGGGCGGCTCCTACGAG.

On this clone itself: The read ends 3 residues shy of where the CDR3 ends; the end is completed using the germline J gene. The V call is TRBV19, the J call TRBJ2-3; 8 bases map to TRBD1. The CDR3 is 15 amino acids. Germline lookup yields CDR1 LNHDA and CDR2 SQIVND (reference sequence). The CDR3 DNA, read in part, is TGTGCCAGTAGTATTACGACAGGGGCTAGTCAGCCG. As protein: CASSITTGASQP. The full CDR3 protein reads CASSITTGASQPQYF. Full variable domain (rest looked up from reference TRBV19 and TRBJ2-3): DGGITQSPKYLFRKEGQNVTLSCEQNLNHDAMYWYRQDPGQGLRLIYYSQIVNDFQKGDIAEGYSVSREKKESFPLTVTSAQKNPTAFYLCASSITTGASQPQYFGPGTRLTVL.

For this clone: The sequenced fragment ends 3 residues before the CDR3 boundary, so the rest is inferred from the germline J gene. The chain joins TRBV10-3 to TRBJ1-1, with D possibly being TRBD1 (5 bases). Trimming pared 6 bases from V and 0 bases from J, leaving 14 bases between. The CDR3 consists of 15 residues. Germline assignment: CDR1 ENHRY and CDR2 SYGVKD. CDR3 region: CAIRADRTMNTEAFF. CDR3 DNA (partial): TGTGCCATCAGGGCTGACAGAACCATGAACACTGAA.

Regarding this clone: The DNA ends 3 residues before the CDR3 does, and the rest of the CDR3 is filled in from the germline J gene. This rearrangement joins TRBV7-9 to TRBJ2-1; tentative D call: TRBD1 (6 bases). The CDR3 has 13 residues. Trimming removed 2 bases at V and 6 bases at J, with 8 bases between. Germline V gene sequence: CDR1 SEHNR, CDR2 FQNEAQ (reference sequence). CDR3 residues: CASSLRGGNEQFF. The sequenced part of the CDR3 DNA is TGTGCCAGCAGCTTAAGAGGGGGCAATGAG.

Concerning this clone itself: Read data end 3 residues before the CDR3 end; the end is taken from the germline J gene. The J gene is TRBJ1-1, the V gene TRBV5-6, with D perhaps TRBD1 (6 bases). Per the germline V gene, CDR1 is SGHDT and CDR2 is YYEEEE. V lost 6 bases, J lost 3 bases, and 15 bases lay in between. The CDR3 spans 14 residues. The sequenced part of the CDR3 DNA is TGTGCCAGCACCAATCAGGGGTATTACACTGAA. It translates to CASTNQGYYTE. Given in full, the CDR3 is CASTNQGYYTEAFF.

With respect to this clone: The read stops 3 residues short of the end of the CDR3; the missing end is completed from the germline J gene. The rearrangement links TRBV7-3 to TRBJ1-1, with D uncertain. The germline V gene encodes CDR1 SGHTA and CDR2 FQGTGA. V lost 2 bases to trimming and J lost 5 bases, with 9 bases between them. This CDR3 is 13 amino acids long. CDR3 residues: CASSLLFGTEAFF. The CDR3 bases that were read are TGTGCCAGCAGCTTACTCTTCGGGACTGAA.

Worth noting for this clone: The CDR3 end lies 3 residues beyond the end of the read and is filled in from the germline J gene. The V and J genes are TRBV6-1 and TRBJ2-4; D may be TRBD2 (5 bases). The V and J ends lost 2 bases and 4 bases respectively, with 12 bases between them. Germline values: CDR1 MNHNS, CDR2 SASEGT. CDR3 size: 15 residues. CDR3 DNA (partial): TGTGCCAGCAGTGAATTGGCTAGCACAAAAAACATT. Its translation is CASSELASTKNI. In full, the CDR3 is CASSELASTKNIQYF.

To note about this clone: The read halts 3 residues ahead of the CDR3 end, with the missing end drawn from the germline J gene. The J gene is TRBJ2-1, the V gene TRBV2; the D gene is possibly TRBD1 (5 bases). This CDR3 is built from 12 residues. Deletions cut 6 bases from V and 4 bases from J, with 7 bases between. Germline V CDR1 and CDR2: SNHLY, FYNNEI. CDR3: CASRPGYNEQFF. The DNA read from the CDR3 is TGTGCCAGCAGACCAGGGTACAATGAG. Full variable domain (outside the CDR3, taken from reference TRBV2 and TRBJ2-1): EPEVTQTPSHQVTQMGQEVILRCVPISNHLYFYWYRQILGQKVEFLVSFYNNEISEKSEIFDDQFSVERPDGSNFTLKIRSTKLEDSAMYFCASRPGYNEQFFGPGTRLTVL.

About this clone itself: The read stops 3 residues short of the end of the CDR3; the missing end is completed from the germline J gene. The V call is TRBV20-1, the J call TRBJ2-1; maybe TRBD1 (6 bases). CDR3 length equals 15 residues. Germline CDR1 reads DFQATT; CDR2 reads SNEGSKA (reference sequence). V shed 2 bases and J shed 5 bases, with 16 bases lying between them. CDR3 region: CSARPTGFIHNEQFF. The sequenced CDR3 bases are TGCAGTGCTAGACCAACAGGGTTCATCCACAATGAG.

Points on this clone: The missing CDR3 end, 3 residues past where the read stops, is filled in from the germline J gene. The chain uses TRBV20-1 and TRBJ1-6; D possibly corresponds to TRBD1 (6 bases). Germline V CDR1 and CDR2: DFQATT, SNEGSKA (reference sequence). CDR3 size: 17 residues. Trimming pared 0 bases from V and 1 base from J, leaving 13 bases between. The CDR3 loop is CSARDSLGGSYNSPLHF. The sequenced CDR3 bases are TGCAGTGCTAGAGATTCATTAGGGGGATCCTATAATTCACCC.

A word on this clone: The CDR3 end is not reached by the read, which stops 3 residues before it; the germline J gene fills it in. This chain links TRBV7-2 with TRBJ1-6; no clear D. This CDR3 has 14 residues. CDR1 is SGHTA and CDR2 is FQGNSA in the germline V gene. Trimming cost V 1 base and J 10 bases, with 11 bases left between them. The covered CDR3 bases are TGTGCCAGCAGCTTAGATGTCGGCGGATCACCC. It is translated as CASSLDVGGSP. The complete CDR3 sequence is CASSLDVGGSPLHF.

CDR3 amino acids: CASSIARGYSTDTQYF. Incomplete CDR3 DNA: TGTGCCAGTAGTATAGCGCGGGGGTATAGCACAGATACG. The chain combines TRBV19 with TRBJ2-3, with 7 bases matching TRBD2. The read falls 3 residues short of the CDR3 end, and the missing part is taken from the germline J gene. The CDR3 has 16 residues. V shed 1 base and J 0 bases; nucleotides not matched to a gene: 4. Germline-derived CDR1 and CDR2 are LNHDA and SQIVND (reference sequence).

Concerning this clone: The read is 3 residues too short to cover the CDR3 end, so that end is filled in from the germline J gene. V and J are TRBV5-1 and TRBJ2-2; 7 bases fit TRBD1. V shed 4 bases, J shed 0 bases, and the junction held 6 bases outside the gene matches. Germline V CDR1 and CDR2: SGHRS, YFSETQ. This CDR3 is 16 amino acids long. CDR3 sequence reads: CASSRSGTANTGELFF. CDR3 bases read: TGCGCCAGCAGCAGATCCGGGACAGCGAACACCGGGGAG.

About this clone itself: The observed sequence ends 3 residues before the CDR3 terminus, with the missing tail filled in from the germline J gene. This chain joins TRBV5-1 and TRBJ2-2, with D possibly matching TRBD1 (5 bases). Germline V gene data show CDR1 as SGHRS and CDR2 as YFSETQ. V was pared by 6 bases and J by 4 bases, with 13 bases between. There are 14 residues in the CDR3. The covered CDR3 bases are TGCGCCAGCAAAATATCAGGGTCCACCGGGGAG. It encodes CASKISGSTGE. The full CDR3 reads CASKISGSTGELFF.